This T cell receptor (beta chain) is from a study of CD8 T cells in Susac syndrome. Reverse transcription used about 0.45 to 1 ug RNA and random hexamers. TCRdb reanalysed the immunoSEQ multiplex PCR reads using MiXCR and keeps one entry per CDR3 protein. Of approximately 200,000 distinct CDR3 sequences in the sample, about 95% were seen once. CDR1 DFQATT and CDR2 SNEGSKA come from the germline V gene (reference sequence). Trimming pared 0 bases from V and 2 bases from J, leaving 8 bases between. CDR3 size: 13 residues. The clonotype was recovered from a human donor with multiple sclerosis. The sample consisted of CD4+ T cells from PBMCs. The chain has TRBV20-1 and TRBJ2-7; D gene unclear. The CDR3 loop reads CSARDPLTYEQYF. The CDR3, as DNA: TGCAGTGCTAGAGATCCGCTTACCTACGAGCAGTACTTC.